The 5 T cell receptor beta chains below come from one sample, sequenced in a study of blood T cell repertoires in COVID-19. Libraries were prepared by immunoSEQ multiplex PCR; TCRdb keeps only in-frame clonotypes and omits some of them. This sample yields over 300,000 clones, of which 80% to 90% are seen a single time; more than 2% belongs to the top ten. The sequenced sample consisted of PBMCs or T cells enriched from blood (not recorded which). The receptors were gathered from a young man who had recovered from COVID-19.

V usage is TRBV30 and J usage is TRBJ2-2; D gene uncertain. Per germline, CDR1 GTSNPN and CDR2 SVGIG (reference sequence). CDR3 length equals 17 residues. Trimming stripped 0 bases from V and 5 bases from J, with 19 bases between. Here the CDR3 reads CAWSVPPSRSRTGELFF. The CDR3 nucleotides read TGTGCCTGGAGTGTACCCCCGAGCCGGTCCAGGACCGGGGAGCTGTTTTTT.

The rearrangement links TRBV5-1 to TRBJ2-7, with TRBD2 matching 11 bases. Trimming cost V 4 bases and J 2 bases; bases outside gene matches: 5. The CDR3 contains 15 residues. Germline V CDR1 and CDR2: SGHRS, YFSETQ. CDR3 sequence (DNA): TGCGCCAGCAGCCCTAGCGGGGGGTACACCTACGAGCAGTACTTC. Its protein is CASSPSGGYTYEQYF.

The chain is built from TRBV3-1 (or the pseudogene TRBV3-2) and TRBJ2-5; 11 nucleotides agree with TRBD2. V was pared by 3 bases and J by 2 bases, with 8 bases of the junction left unmatched. CDR1 is LGHDT, CDR2 YNNKEL, per germline (reference sequence). CDR3 length: 17 residues. The CDR3 protein is CASSHVRRTSGQETQYF. The CDR3, as DNA: TGTGCCAGCAGCCACGTTCGGAGGACTAGCGGGCAAGAGACCCAGTACTTC.

This clone was detected only once. The chain recombines TRBV7-2 with TRBJ2-6; 9 bases match TRBD1. Trimming removed 5 bases from V and 0 bases from J; junction bases left unmatched: 8. CDR3 length equals 18 residues. In germline, CDR1 is SGHTA, CDR2 FQGNSA. The CDR3 reads CASSRTGTGLSGANVLTF. CDR3 DNA sequence: TGTGCCAGCAGCCGGACCGGGACAGGGCTCTCTGGGGCCAACGTCCTGACTTTC.

This clone was detected only once. This chain uses TRBV5-5 with TRBJ2-4, with a possible D match to TRBD1 (5 bases). This CDR3 region has 14 residues. Trimming removed 3 bases at V and 6 bases at J, with 13 bases between. CDR1 is SGHKS, CDR2 YYEKEE, per germline (reference sequence). CDR3 DNA: TGTGCCAGCAGCTCCATCGAAAGGGGAAACATTCAGTACTTC. It yields the protein CASSSIERGNIQYF.